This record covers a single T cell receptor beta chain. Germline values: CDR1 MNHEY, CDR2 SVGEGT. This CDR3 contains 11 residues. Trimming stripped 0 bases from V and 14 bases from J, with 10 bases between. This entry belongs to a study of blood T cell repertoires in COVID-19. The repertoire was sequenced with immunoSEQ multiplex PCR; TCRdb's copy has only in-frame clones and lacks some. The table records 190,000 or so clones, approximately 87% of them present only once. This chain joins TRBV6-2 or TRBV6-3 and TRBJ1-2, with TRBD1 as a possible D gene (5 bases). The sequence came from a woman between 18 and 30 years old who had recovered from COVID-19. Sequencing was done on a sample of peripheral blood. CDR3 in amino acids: CASSYSSRQTF. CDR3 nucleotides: TGTGCCAGCAGTTACTCATCGAGACAGACCTTC.